These 17 T cell receptor beta chains were all obtained from the same sample, sequenced in a study of blood T cells in healthy people across ages. A second PCR of about 7 to 12 cycles used a sample-barcoded 5' primer and a J-beta primer mix. TCRdb reprocessed the 5' RACE reads with MiXCR, giving one entry per CDR3 protein. The repertoire has some 1.5 million distinct CDR3 sequences, roughly 28% of them found once; the top ten carry about 7.7%. Sample: blood. These receptors were taken from a woman aged 25 to 39 in good health.

This clonotype was seen just once. Here the CDR3 omits its conserved ending phenylalanine or tryptophan, so a read error is the likely source. V usage is TRBV12-3 or TRBV12-4 and J usage is TRBJ2-1; no reliable D call. V lost 5 bases to trimming and J lost 4 bases, with 6 bases between them. The CDR3 extends over 12 amino acids. The CDR3 loop reads CASSQVYNEQFL. The CDR3, as DNA: TGTGCCAGCAGTCAGGTGTACAATGAGCAGTTCTTA.

Concerning this clonotype itself: The junction shows a germline mismatch at one end, possibly a read error. V usage is TRBV9 and J usage is TRBJ2-7; D ambiguous. CDR1 and CDR2 from the germline V gene are SGDLS and YYNGEE. The CDR3 length is 14 residues. CDR3 DNA sequence: TGTGCCAGCAGCGTAGTAAGGAGCTCCTACGAGCAGCACTTC. Its translation: CASSVVRSSYEQHF.

This clonotype has at least ten counts. The chain has TRBV10-3 and TRBJ2-5; the match to TRBD1 covers 12 bases. V shed 0 bases and J 4 bases; nucleotides not matched to a gene: 9. This CDR3 contains 18 residues. Looked up from germline, CDR1 is ENHRY and CDR2 is SYGVKD. The CDR3 bases are TGTGCCATCAGTGAGTCGAAGAGGGGGACAGGGGGCGGAGAGACCCAGTACTTC. It yields the protein CAISESKRGTGGGETQYF.

Only a few counts were recorded for this clonotype. The gene calls are TRBV28 and TRBJ2-7; 9 bases match TRBD1. The V gene's germline CDR1 is MDHEN and CDR2 SYDVKM. The CDR3 loop spans 14 amino acids. With V trimmed by 4 bases and J by 6 bases, 7 bases remained unmatched. The CDR3: CASSSGTGSGEQYF. In DNA form, the CDR3 reads TGTGCCAGCAGTTCCGGGACAGGGTCGGGCGAGCAGTACTTC. Filled out from reference TRBV28 and TRBJ2-7, the complete variable domain reads DVKVTQSSRYLVKRTGEKVFLECVQDMDHENMFWYRQDPGLGLRLIYFSYDVKMKEKGDIPEGYSVSREKKERFSLILESASTNQTSMYLCASSSGTGSGEQYFGPGTRLTVT.

This clonotype was seen repeatedly, ten times or more. This chain joins TRBV10-3 and TRBJ2-3; 7 bases map to TRBD1. CDR3 length: 14 residues. J gave up 0 bases and V 6 bases, and 3 bases lay outside the gene matches. From germline, CDR1 is ENHRY and CDR2 SYGVKD. In DNA form, the CDR3 reads TGTGCCATCAGCGAGGACAGGAGCACAGATACGCAGTATTTT. This gives the protein CAISEDRSTDTQYF.

The genes are TRBV7-6 and TRBJ1-4; D gene uncertain. The V end lost 1 base, the J end lost 2 bases, and 8 bases lay between the germline ends. Germline loops: CDR1 SGHVS, CDR2 FNYEAQ. The CDR3 runs 15 residues. The DNA for the CDR3 is TGTGCCAGCAGCTTAGAACGTTCCACTAATGAAAAACTGTTTTTT. Residues: CASSLERSTNEKLFF. The full variable domain, its missing parts supplied by reference TRBV7-6 and TRBJ1-4, is GAGVSQSPRYKVTKRGQDVALRCDPISGHVSLYWYRQALGQGPEFLTYFNYEAQQDKSGLPNDRFSAERPEGSISTLTIQRTEQRDSAMYRCASSLERSTNEKLFFGSGTQLSVL.

This clonotype was detected a few times. The V and J genes are TRBV12-3 or TRBV12-4 and TRBJ1-5; 9 bases fit TRBD1. Trimming cost V 6 bases and J 7 bases; bases outside gene matches: 10. The CDR3 loop spans 15 amino acids. This CDR3 reads CASSSPGQGRQPQHF. The DNA for the CDR3 is TGTGCCAGCAGCTCCCCGGGACAGGGTAGGCAGCCCCAGCATTTT.

This clonotype was observed a handful of times. A much larger clonotype is one base distant, so this may be a read error. The chain recombines TRBV29-1 with TRBJ2-7; 9 bases match TRBD1. There are 14 residues in the CDR3. Germline V gene lookup returns CDR1 SQVTM and CDR2 ANQGSEA. The junction had 7 bases not matched to a gene; V was cut back by 3 bases and J by 4 bases. The CDR3 sequence is CSVDDGTGSYEQYF. CDR3 DNA sequence: TGCAGCGTTGACGACGGGACAGGGAGTTACGAGCAGTACTTC.

The chain is built from TRBV5-1 and TRBJ1-2; 8 bases match TRBD1. J lost 6 bases, V lost 4 bases, and 11 bases had no gene match. The length of the CDR3 is 15 residues. Per the germline V gene, CDR1 is SGHRS and CDR2 is YFSETQ. The CDR3 sequence is CASSHTTQGANGYTF. For the CDR3, the DNA is TGCGCCAGCAGCCATACCACCCAGGGGGCGAATGGCTACACCTTC.

As concerns this clonotype: It may be a read error: a sequence one base away is much more abundant. The chain combines TRBV7-2 with TRBJ2-5; possible D gene TRBD1, 5 bases. The V gene's germline CDR1 is SGHTA and CDR2 FQGNSA. This CDR3 has 14 residues. Here the CDR3 reads CASSDRHYQDTQYF. The CDR3 bases are TGTGCCAGCAGCGACAGACATTACCAAGACACCCAGTACTTC.

This clonotype was counted between two and nine times. The chain carries TRBV20-1 and TRBJ2-5, with D maybe TRBD2 (6 bases). Germline V lookup: CDR1 DFQATT, CDR2 SNEGSKA (reference sequence). V was trimmed by 0 bases and J by 2 bases, leaving 13 bases between them. The CDR3 totals 15 residues. Here the CDR3 DNA reads TGCAGTGCTAGAGAGAGGAGGGCACGTCAAGAGACCCAGTACTTC. It codes for CSARERRARQETQYF.

This clonotype was observed a few times. The V call is TRBV10-3, the J call TRBJ2-7; 13 nucleotides align to TRBD2. Germline trimming cut 6 bases from V and 10 bases from J; bases unmatched to any gene: 12. From germline, CDR1 is ENHRY and CDR2 SYGVKD. CDR3 length: 15 residues. The CDR3 reads CAISHLTSGRTFQYF. As DNA, the CDR3 is TGTGCCATCAGCCACTTGACTAGCGGGAGGACGTTTCAGTACTTC.

This rearrangement joins TRBV11-2 to TRBJ1-1; 7 bases fit TRBD1. The CDR3 runs to 15 residues. The V and J ends lost 0 bases and 5 bases, in that order; junction bases with no gene match: 6. Germline V gives CDR1 SGHAT, CDR2 FQNNGV. Here the CDR3 reads CASSLEVGGFTEAFF. The DNA of the CDR3 is TGTGCCAGCAGCTTAGAAGTAGGGGGCTTTACTGAAGCTTTCTTT.

The chain joins TRBV6-6 to TRBJ1-2, with D possibly matching TRBD1 (6 bases). The CDR3 runs 15 residues. Trimming took off 0 bases at V and 2 bases at J, with 10 bases between the two ends. Germline lookup yields CDR1 MNHNY and CDR2 SVGAGI (reference sequence). This CDR3 reads CASSYSGQSNYGYTF. Here the CDR3 DNA reads TGTGCCAGCAGTTACTCCGGACAGTCAAACTATGGCTACACCTTC.

This clonotype has just a few counts. The chain has TRBV28 and TRBJ2-1, with 8 positions matching TRBD1. The CDR3 has 14 amino acids. Germline loops: CDR1 MDHEN, CDR2 SYDVKM. V was pared by 8 bases and J by 6 bases, with 9 bases of the junction left unmatched. In DNA, the CDR3 is TGTGCCAGCGATATCCTCAGGGGGCGCAATGAGCAGTTCTTC. Translated: CASDILRGRNEQFF.

CDR3: CATSDPGTERETQYF. CDR3 DNA: TGTGCCACCAGTGACCCCGGGACCGAAAGAGAGACCCAGTACTTC. The chain employs TRBV24-1 and TRBJ2-5; either TRBD1 or TRBD2 may supply D (5 bases each). Trimming cost V 4 bases and J 4 bases, with 15 bases left between them. From germline, CDR1 is KGHDR and CDR2 SFDVKD. The CDR3 is 15 residues long.

This clonotype was seen only once. V gene TRBV15 combines with J gene TRBJ2-5, with a weak D call TRBD2 (5 bases). The CDR3 runs to 15 residues. The V end was cut by 11 bases, the J end by 2 bases, with 21 bases between. Germline V gene sequence: CDR1 LNHNV, CDR2 YYDKDF (reference sequence). For the CDR3, the DNA is TGTGCCGCTAAGAACGGTGGTCGGGGACAAGAGACCCAGTACTTC. This gives the protein CAAKNGGRGQETQYF.